Listed here are 24 T cell receptor beta chains from one sample, sequenced in a study of blood T cell repertoires in COVID-19. Profiled with immunoSEQ multiplex PCR; TCRdb holds only in-frame clones, not every one. Altogether under 350,000 clones are present, approximately 86% being singletons, with the ten largest covering around 4.4%. Sequencing input: PBMCs or T cells enriched from blood (not recorded which). Source of these receptors: a woman aged 40-49 years with acute COVID-19.

The rearrangement uses TRBV5-1 and TRBJ2-2, with D possibly matching TRBD1 (7 bases). The germline V gene has CDR1 SGHRS and CDR2 YFSETQ. V lost 0 bases, J lost 5 bases, and 11 bases lay in between. The CDR3 is made up of 15 amino acids. The DNA of the CDR3 is TGCGCCAGCAGCTTGGATCCAGGGGGGACCGGGGAGCTGTTTTTT. Residues: CASSLDPGGTGELFF.

This clone was detected a few times. The chain couples TRBV3-1 (or the pseudogene TRBV3-2) to TRBJ2-5; 7 bases match TRBD1. Germline values: CDR1 LGHDT, CDR2 YNNKEL (reference sequence). The V segment lost 2 bases and the J segment 1 base; nucleotides outside the gene matches: 13. The CDR3 sequence is 18 residues long. The CDR3 sequence: CASSQSQIRGSLQETQYF. The CDR3 DNA reads as TGTGCCAGCAGCCAATCTCAAATCAGGGGGTCACTCCAAGAGACCCAGTACTTC.

The chain links TRBV15 to TRBJ2-3; 12 positions match TRBD2. Trimming removed 3 bases from V and 5 bases from J; junction bases left unmatched: 3. There are 15 residues in the CDR3. Germline CDR1 reads LNHNV; CDR2 reads YYDKDF (reference sequence). The CDR3 DNA reads TGTGCCACCAGCAGTGGACTAGCGGGAAGAGATACGCAGTATTTT. Translated: CATSSGLAGRDTQYF.

The rearrangement joins TRBV10-1 to TRBJ1-1; 8 bases fit TRBD1. In germline, CDR1 is WNHNN, CDR2 SYGVQD (reference sequence). The CDR3 has 15 residues. J gave up 1 base and V 4 bases, and 5 bases lay outside the gene matches. In nucleotides, the CDR3 is TGCGCCAGCAGTGGTAACAGGGGGTGGAACACTGAAGCTTTCTTT. As protein: CASSGNRGWNTEAFF.

In this sample, this clone turned up many times. This sample includes further DNA sequences coding for the same CDR3. This chain links TRBV18 with TRBJ1-5; 7 bases map to TRBD1. The J segment lost 4 bases and the V segment lost 3 bases, leaving 0 bases of the junction unmatched. Germline CDR1 KGHSH, CDR2 LQKENI. The CDR3 is 13 residues long. This chain's CDR3 is CASSPGQNQPQHF. The DNA of the CDR3 is TGTGCCAGCTCACCGGGACAGAATCAGCCCCAGCATTTT.

J is TRBJ2-3 and V is TRBV5-4; 7 bases align to TRBD2. This CDR3 region has 16 residues. Per germline, CDR1 SGHNT and CDR2 YYREEE (reference sequence). The ends lost 6 bases at V and 2 bases at J; junction bases unmatched: 12. CDR3 protein: CASNIGGEWATDTQYF. In DNA, the CDR3 is TGTGCCAGCAACATTGGGGGGGAGTGGGCCACAGATACGCAGTATTTT.

The chain couples TRBV6-2 or TRBV6-3 to TRBJ2-3; TRBD2 matches at 8 bases. This CDR3 contains 16 residues. J gave up 2 bases and V 2 bases, and 6 bases lay outside the gene matches. Per germline, CDR1 MNHEY and CDR2 SVGEGT. CDR3: CASSYIRGGTTDTQYF. CDR3 in DNA: TGTGCCAGCAGTTACATCCGCGGGGGGACCACAGATACGCAGTATTTT.

This chain joins TRBV27 and TRBJ2-5; D remains unclear. The CDR3 consists of 14 residues. Trimming took 3 bases from V and 1 from J, leaving 9 bases between them. Germline V gene lookup returns CDR1 MNHEY and CDR2 SMNVEV (reference sequence). CDR3 region: CASSFSGFQETQYF. The CDR3 region has the DNA TGTGCCAGCAGTTTCTCAGGTTTCCAAGAGACCCAGTACTTC.

Concerning this clone itself: Additional DNA sequences in this sample encode the identical CDR3. J is TRBJ1-2 and V is TRBV12-3 or TRBV12-4, with D tentatively TRBD1 (5 bases). Trimming left V 1 base short and J 5 bases short, with 8 bases between. This CDR3 region has 13 residues. This CDR3 reads CASSLVGGYGYTF. The CDR3 nucleotides are TGTGCCAGCAGTTTAGTTGGGGGGTATGGCTACACCTTC.

This chain connects TRBV7-2 to TRBJ2-1, with 9 bases matching TRBD1. The CDR3 extends over 16 amino acids. The germline gives CDR1 SGHTA, CDR2 FQGNSA. The V gene end was trimmed by 0 bases and the J gene end by 8 bases; junction bases not matched to a gene: 8. CDR3 residues: CASSLAYRTGVDEQFF. CDR3 DNA: TGTGCCAGCAGCTTAGCGTACCGGACAGGGGTGGATGAGCAGTTCTTC. The whole variable domain, filled in from reference TRBV7-2 and TRBJ2-1, reads GAGVSQSPSNKVTEKGKDVELRCDPISGHTALYWYRQSLGQGLEFLIYFQGNSAPDKSGLPSDRFSAERTGGSVSTLTIQRTQQEDSAVYLCASSLAYRTGVDEQFFGPGTRLTVL.

This sequence joins TRBV9 and TRBJ2-5; TRBD2 matches at 9 bases. V trimming: 1 base; J trimming: 0 bases; junction bases outside the gene matches: 1. There are 15 residues in the CDR3. Germline values: CDR1 SGDLS, CDR2 YYNGEE. CDR3 bases: TGTGCCAGCAGCGTAAGCGGGAGGTACCAAGAGACCCAGTACTTC. This sequence encodes CASSVSGRYQETQYF. Variable domain in full (rest from reference TRBV9 and TRBJ2-5): DSGVTQTPKHLITATGQRVTLRCSPRSGDLSVYWYQQSLDQGLQFLIQYYNGEERAKGNILERFSAQQFPDLHSELNLSSLELGDSALYFCASSVSGRYQETQYFGPGTRLLVL.

The rearrangement links TRBV6-6 to TRBJ1-2; D perhaps matches TRBD1 (5 bases). The V end lost 6 bases, the J end lost 8 bases, and 16 bases lay between the germline ends. Germline V gene lookup returns CDR1 MNHNY and CDR2 SVGAGI (reference sequence). This CDR3 is 13 amino acids long. In nucleotides, the CDR3 is TGTGCCAGCAGATTGGACAACTCAATGGGCTACACCTTC. It yields the protein CASRLDNSMGYTF.

This chain links TRBV5-6 with TRBJ1-4; TRBD1 agrees at 7 bases. The CDR3 runs to 15 residues. The V gene's germline CDR1 is SGHDT and CDR2 YYEEEE. Trimming at V came to 1 base and at J to 5 bases, leaving 5 bases not matched to a gene. This CDR3 reads CASSLTGVINEKLFF. The CDR3 DNA is TGTGCCAGCAGCTTGACAGGGGTCATCAATGAAAAACTGTTTTTT.

The chain recombines TRBV6-5 with TRBJ2-7; 10 bases align to TRBD2. Trimming removed 6 bases from V and 3 bases from J; junction bases left unmatched: 5. Germline V lookup: CDR1 MNHEY, CDR2 SVGAGI. The CDR3 contains 14 residues. The CDR3 loop is CASSLGLADYEQYF. The CDR3 DNA sequence: TGTGCCAGCAGCCTTGGACTAGCGGACTACGAGCAGTACTTC.

V gene TRBV19 combines with J gene TRBJ2-7; weak D call: TRBD2 (6 bases). Germline lookup yields CDR1 LNHDA and CDR2 SQIVND (reference sequence). V lost 5 bases and J 3 bases, leaving 17 bases between the germline ends. The CDR3 has 15 residues. CDR3 amino acids: CASSLRRDGNYEQYF. For the CDR3, the DNA is TGTGCCAGTAGTCTGAGGCGGGACGGTAACTACGAGCAGTACTTC.

The J gene is TRBJ1-3, the V gene TRBV28, with D uncertain. V was trimmed by 8 bases and J by 0 bases, leaving 14 bases between them. Germline CDR1 MDHEN, CDR2 SYDVKM. The CDR3 has 15 residues. CDR3 sequence (DNA): TGTGCCAGCTATCAAGTGGGCCGCTCTGGAAACACCATATATTTT. This sequence encodes CASYQVGRSGNTIYF.

V usage is TRBV4-1 and J usage is TRBJ1-2, with 7 nucleotides matching TRBD1. The CDR3 runs 16 residues. Germline CDR1 is MGHRA and CDR2 is YSYEKL. Trimming at V came to 0 bases and at J to 4 bases, leaving 8 bases not matched to a gene. The CDR3 sequence: CASSQDIGTDAYGYTF. CDR3 coding DNA: TGCGCCAGCAGCCAAGATATCGGGACAGACGCCTATGGCTACACCTTC.

With regard to this clone: The identical CDR3 is also encoded by other nucleotide sequences in the sample. V gene TRBV7-2 combines with J gene TRBJ1-2; 10 bases line up with TRBD1. The J segment lost 4 bases and the V segment lost 5 bases, leaving 7 bases of the junction unmatched. The germline V gene has CDR1 SGHTA and CDR2 FQGNSA. The CDR3 sequence is 15 residues long. The CDR3 region has the DNA TGTGCCAGCAGCCCTCGGACAGGGGGTGCCTATGGCTACACCTTC. Amino acid sequence: CASSPRTGGAYGYTF.

The chain is built from TRBV18 and TRBJ1-5, with TRBD1 matching 7 bases. Germline CDR1 is KGHSH and CDR2 is LQKENI. V gave up 3 bases and J gave up 5 bases; unmatched junction bases: 4. The CDR3 is 14 residues long. The CDR3 DNA is TGTGCCAGCTCACCTGACAGGGCCGATCAGCCCCAGCATTTT. Translated: CASSPDRADQPQHF.

The chain links TRBV5-4 to TRBJ2-2; 10 nucleotides align to TRBD2. Germline V gene lookup returns CDR1 SGHNT and CDR2 YYREEE (reference sequence). Trimming at V came to 0 bases and at J to 7 bases, leaving 6 bases not matched to a gene. This CDR3 comprises 16 residues. CDR3 DNA: TGTGCCAGCAGCTTGGTGTGGACTAGCGGTAGCGGGGAGCTGTTTTTT. Its protein is CASSLVWTSGSGELFF. The variable domain in full, with the rest retrieved from reference TRBV5-4 and TRBJ2-2, is ETGVTQSPTHLIKTRGQQVTLRCSSQSGHNTVSWYQQALGQGPQFIFQYYREEENGRGNFPPRFSGLQFPNYSSELNVNALELDDSALYLCASSLVWTSGSGELFFGEGSRLTVL.

The chain recombines TRBV11-3 with TRBJ2-7; D gene uncertain. This CDR3 has 15 amino acids. The V gene's germline CDR1 is SGHNT and CDR2 YENEEA. The V and J ends lost 5 bases and 0 bases respectively, with 14 bases between them. CDR3 sequence reads: CASSPSYPSSYEQYF. The CDR3 DNA reads TGTGCCAGCAGCCCTTCATACCCCAGCTCCTACGAGCAGTACTTC.

This clone was picked up a small number of times. This chain connects TRBV28 to TRBJ1-6; weak D call: TRBD1 (5 bases). V shed 4 bases and J shed 9 bases, with 16 bases lying between them. The CDR3 loop spans 15 amino acids. Germline V gene sequence: CDR1 MDHEN, CDR2 SYDVKM. In nucleotides, the CDR3 is TGTGCCAGCAGTTCCGGGACTCTAGGGAGTTCACCCCTCCACTTT. It yields the protein CASSSGTLGSSPLHF.

This chain links TRBV7-2 with TRBJ2-1; D might be TRBD2 (6 bases). Trimming left V 2 bases short and J 2 bases short, with 16 bases between. The CDR3 consists of 17 residues. CDR1 and CDR2 (germline): SGHTA, FQGNSA. The CDR3 spells CASSLYGASVPYNEQFF. Here the CDR3 DNA reads TGTGCCAGCAGCTTATACGGGGCTAGCGTACCCTACAATGAGCAGTTCTTC.

V usage is TRBV5-8 and J usage is TRBJ1-1; no firm D call. CDR3 size: 13 residues. From germline, CDR1 is SGHTS and CDR2 YDEGEE. Trimming stripped 1 base from V and 1 base from J, with 5 bases between. CDR3 bases: TGTGCCAGCAGCTTGACCAGGAACACTGAAGCTTTCTTT. As protein: CASSLTRNTEAFF.